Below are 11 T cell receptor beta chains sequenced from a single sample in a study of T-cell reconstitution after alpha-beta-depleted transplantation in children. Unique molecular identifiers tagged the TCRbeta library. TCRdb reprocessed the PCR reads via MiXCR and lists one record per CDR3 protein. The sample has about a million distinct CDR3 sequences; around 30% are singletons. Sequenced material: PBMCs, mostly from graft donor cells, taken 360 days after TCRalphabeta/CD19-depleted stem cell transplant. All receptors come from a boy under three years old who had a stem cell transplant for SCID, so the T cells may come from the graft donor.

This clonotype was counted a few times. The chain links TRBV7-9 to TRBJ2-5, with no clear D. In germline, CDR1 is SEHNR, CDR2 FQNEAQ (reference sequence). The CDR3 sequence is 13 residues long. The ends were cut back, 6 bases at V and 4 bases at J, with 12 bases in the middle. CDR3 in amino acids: CASSLAMAETQYF. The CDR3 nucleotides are TGTGCCAGCAGTCTGGCTATGGCAGAGACCCAGTACTTC.

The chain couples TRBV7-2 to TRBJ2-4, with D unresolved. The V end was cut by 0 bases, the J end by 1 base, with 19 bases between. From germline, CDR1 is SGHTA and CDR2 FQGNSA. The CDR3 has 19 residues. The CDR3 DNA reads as TGTGCCAGCAGCTTAGCTGGGGAAAGCCTCCGCGGCGCCAAAAACATTCAGTACTTC. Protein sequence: CASSLAGESLRGAKNIQYF. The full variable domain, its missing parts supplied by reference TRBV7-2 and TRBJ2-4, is GAGVSQSPSNKVTEKGKDVELRCDPISGHTALYWYRQSLGQGLEFLIYFQGNSAPDKSGLPSDRFSAERTGGSVSTLTIQRTQQEDSAVYLCASSLAGESLRGAKNIQYFGAGTRLSVL.

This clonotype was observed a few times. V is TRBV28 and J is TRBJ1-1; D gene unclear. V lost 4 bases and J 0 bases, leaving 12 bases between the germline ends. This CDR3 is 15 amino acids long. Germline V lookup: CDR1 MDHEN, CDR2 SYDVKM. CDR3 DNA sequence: TGTGCCAGCAGTTGGCAGACTAGGATGAACACTGAAGCTTTCTTT. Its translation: CASSWQTRMNTEAFF. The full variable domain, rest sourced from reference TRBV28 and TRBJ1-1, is DVKVTQSSRYLVKRTGEKVFLECVQDMDHENMFWYRQDPGLGLRLIYFSYDVKMKEKGDIPEGYSVSREKKERFSLILESASTNQTSMYLCASSWQTRMNTEAFFGQGTRLTVV.

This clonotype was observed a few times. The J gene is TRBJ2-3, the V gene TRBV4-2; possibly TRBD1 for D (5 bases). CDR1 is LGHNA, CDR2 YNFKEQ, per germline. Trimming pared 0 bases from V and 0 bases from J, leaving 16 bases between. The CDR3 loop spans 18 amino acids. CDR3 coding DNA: TGTGCCAGCAGCCAAGATTGGGGCGTGGCGCTCAGCACAGATACGCAGTATTTT. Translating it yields CASSQDWGVALSTDTQYF.

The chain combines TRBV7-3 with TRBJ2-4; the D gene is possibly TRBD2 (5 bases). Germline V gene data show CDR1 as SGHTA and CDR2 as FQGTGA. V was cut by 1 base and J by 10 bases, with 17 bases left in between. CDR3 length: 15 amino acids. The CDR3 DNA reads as TGTGCCAGCAGCTTAAGTGGAGGCCCAGTGGAGATTCAGTACTTC. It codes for CASSLSGGPVEIQYF.

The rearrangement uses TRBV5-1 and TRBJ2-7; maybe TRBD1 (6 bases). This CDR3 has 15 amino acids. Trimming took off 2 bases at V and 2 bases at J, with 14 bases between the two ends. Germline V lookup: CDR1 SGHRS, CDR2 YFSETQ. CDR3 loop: CASSFEGTPTYEQYF. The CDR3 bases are TGCGCCAGCAGCTTTGAGGGGACACCTACCTACGAGCAGTACTTC.

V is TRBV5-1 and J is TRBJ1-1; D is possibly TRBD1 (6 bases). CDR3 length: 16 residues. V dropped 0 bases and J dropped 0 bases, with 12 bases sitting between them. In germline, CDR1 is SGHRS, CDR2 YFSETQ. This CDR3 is CASSLGGARMNTEAFF. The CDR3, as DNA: TGCGCCAGCAGCTTGGGGGGGGCCCGAATGAACACTGAAGCTTTCTTT.

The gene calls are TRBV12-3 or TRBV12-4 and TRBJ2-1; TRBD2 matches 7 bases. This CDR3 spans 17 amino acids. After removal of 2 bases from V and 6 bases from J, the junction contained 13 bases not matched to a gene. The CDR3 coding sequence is TGTGCCAGCAGTTTATGGGGAGGCGGGAGTCTCTTCAATGAGCAGTTCTTC. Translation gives CASSLWGGGSLFNEQFF.

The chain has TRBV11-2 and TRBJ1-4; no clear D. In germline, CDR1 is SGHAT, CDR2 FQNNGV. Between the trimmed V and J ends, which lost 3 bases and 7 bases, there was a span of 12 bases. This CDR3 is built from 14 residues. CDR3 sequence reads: CASSLTEGGEKLFF. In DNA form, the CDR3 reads TGTGCCAGCAGCTTGACCGAGGGAGGTGAAAAACTGTTTTTT.

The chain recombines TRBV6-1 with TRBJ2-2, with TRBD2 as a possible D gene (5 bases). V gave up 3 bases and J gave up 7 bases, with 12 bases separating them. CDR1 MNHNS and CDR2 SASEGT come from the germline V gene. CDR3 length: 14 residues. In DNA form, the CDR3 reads TGTGCCAGCAGTGATCTGACCGGGAACGGGGAGCTGTTTTTT. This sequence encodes CASSDLTGNGELFF.

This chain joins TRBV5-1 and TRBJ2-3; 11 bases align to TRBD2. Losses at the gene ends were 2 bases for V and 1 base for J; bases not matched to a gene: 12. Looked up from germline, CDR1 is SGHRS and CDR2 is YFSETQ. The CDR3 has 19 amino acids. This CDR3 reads CASSFSGLAGSTGTDTQYF. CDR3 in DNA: TGCGCCAGCAGCTTCTCTGGACTAGCGGGTTCGACAGGCACAGATACGCAGTATTTT. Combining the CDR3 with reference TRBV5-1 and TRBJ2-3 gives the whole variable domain KAGVTQTPRYLIKTRGQQVTLSCSPISGHRSVSWYQQTPGQGLQFLFEYFSETQRNKGNFPGRFSGRQFSNSRSEMNVSTLELGDSALYLCASSFSGLAGSTGTDTQYFGPGTRLTVL.